This T cell receptor beta chain originates from a study of T cell responses to AZD1222 COVID-19 vaccine. Study outcomes and limitations: Only five to seven individuals given AZD1222 were seropositive at baseline. Unmutated regions of variants are reportedly targeted by nearly half of spike-specific TCRs. Donors were largely white British and mainly female; clonal diversity was possibly underestimated.

Only in-frame clones appear in the TCRdb table, and some are missing; sequencing was by immunoSEQ multiplex PCR. The table shows some 25,000 clones, with roughly 87% occurring only once. Second-dose schedules of about 4 or about 12 weeks were combined. CDR1 is MNHEY, CDR2 SVGEGT, per germline. V dropped 1 base and J dropped 4 bases, with 11 bases sitting between them. This CDR3 is built from 15 residues. Comment on this clone: Its antigen is still unknown.

This TCR came from an adult who received the AZD1222 COVID-19 vaccine. Sequencing was performed on peripheral blood, taken 28 days after the second AZD1222 dose. The chain carries TRBV6-2 or TRBV6-3 and TRBJ1-3; D gene uncertain. The CDR3: CASSYWVTSGNTIYF. As DNA, the CDR3 is TGTGCCAGCAGTTACTGGGTGACATCGGGAAACACCATATATTTT.